The T cell receptor (beta chain) described here comes from a study of T cells after yellow fever vaccination. Trimming cost V 0 bases and J 5 bases, with 7 bases left between them. The CDR3 has 13 residues. Germline V lookup: CDR1 LGHNA, CDR2 YNFKEQ. The study, taken as a whole, reports: A secondary response was less intense yet reached its peak sooner, at day 5 versus 15. Post-booster samples contained most primary-vaccination clones (approximately 96% CD4, almost 90% CD8).

TCR cDNA was made by 5'RACE template switching, adding a universal primer site and UMIs. TCRdb fed the 5' RACE reads into MiXCR, producing one record per CDR3 protein. Among about 260,000 distinct CDR3 sequences listed, over 3% were seen once. This clonotype was seen at least ten times. What it binds is unknown. The chain employs TRBV4-2 and TRBJ1-1; D unresolved. The specimen was PBMCs, collected 15 days after the yellow fever booster vaccination. The clonotype was recovered from a man aged 18 to 30 who received the YFV17D yellow fever vaccine. The CDR3 DNA reads TGTGCCAGCAGCCAAGACGGGAGGACTGAAGCTTTCTTT. Its protein is CASSQDGRTEAFF.